A single sample gave rise to the 19 T cell receptor beta chains below, sequenced in a study of blood T cell repertoires in COVID-19. The repertoire was sequenced with immunoSEQ multiplex PCR; TCRdb's copy has only in-frame clones and lacks some. The sample has hundreds of thousands of clones; 88% are singletons. Input material: PBMCs or T cells enriched from blood (not recorded which). All receptors derive from a woman between 40 and 55 years old with acute COVID-19.

J is TRBJ1-1 and V is TRBV5-1; D gene uncertain. CDR3 length equals 13 residues. With 7 bases removed from V and 0 bases from J, the gap between germline ends came to 10 bases. Germline CDR1 reads SGHRS; CDR2 reads YFSETQ. DNA of the CDR3: TGCGCCAGCGGAGAGGAGGTGAACACTGAAGCTTTCTTT. Translating it yields CASGEEVNTEAFF.

The rearrangement joins TRBV7-2 to TRBJ1-2, with TRBD1 identical over 9 bases. The CDR3 runs 14 residues. Germline V gene lookup returns CDR1 SGHTA and CDR2 FQGNSA. J gave up 8 bases and V 5 bases, and 9 bases lay outside the gene matches. The CDR3 DNA sequence: TGTGCCAGCAGCGCCGGGACAGGGCCACTCGGCTACACCTTC. Translated: CASSAGTGPLGYTF.

The chain carries TRBV11-3 and TRBJ2-7; D ambiguous. CDR1 and CDR2 (germline): SGHNT, YENEEA. The CDR3 totals 14 residues. V lost 3 bases, J lost 3 bases, and 12 bases lay in between. The CDR3: CASSFGPTGYEQYF. The CDR3 bases are TGTGCCAGCAGCTTCGGCCCCACGGGCTACGAGCAGTACTTC.

The chain couples TRBV19 to TRBJ1-2; TRBD1 aligns across 9 bases. The CDR3 covers 15 residues. The junction had 6 bases not matched to a gene; V was cut back by 4 bases and J by 3 bases. The germline V gene encodes CDR1 LNHDA and CDR2 SQIVND (reference sequence). CDR3 sequence reads: CASSTMRTGDYGYTF. The CDR3 nucleotides read TGTGCCAGTAGTACGATGAGGACAGGGGACTATGGCTACACCTTC.

The chain joins TRBV18 to TRBJ1-2; 7 bases fit TRBD1. The germline gives CDR1 KGHSH, CDR2 LQKENI. The CDR3 covers 13 residues. Trimming took 5 bases from V and 2 from J; bases not matched to a gene: 2. For the CDR3, the DNA is TGTGCCAGCTCAGGGGGACAGAACTATGGCTACACCTTC. Protein: CASSGGQNYGYTF. Complete variable domain (other parts from reference TRBV18 and TRBJ1-2): NAGVMQNPRHLVRRRGQEARLRCSPMKGHSHVYWYRQLPEEGLKFMVYLQKENIIDESGMPKERFSAEFPKEGPSILRIQQVVRGDSAAYFCASSGGQNYGYTFGSGTRLTVV.

V gene TRBV19 combines with J gene TRBJ2-3; 11 positions agree with TRBD2. Germline V gene sequence: CDR1 LNHDA, CDR2 SQIVND (reference sequence). CDR3 length equals 12 residues. The V gene end was trimmed by 2 bases and the J gene end by 11 bases; junction bases not matched to a gene: 0. The CDR3 reads CASSITSGGQYF. The DNA of the CDR3 is TGTGCCAGTAGTATAACTAGCGGGGGGCAGTATTTT.

The table lists this clone with a count of one. The CDR3: CASNLLLYNSPLHF. Written as DNA, the CDR3 is TGTGCCAGTAACTTGCTACTCTATAATTCACCCCTCCACTTT. This chain connects TRBV19 to TRBJ1-6; D gene ambiguous. The CDR3 consists of 14 residues. The ends were cut back, 7 bases at V and 3 bases at J, with 10 bases in the middle. Germline loops: CDR1 LNHDA, CDR2 SQIVND (reference sequence).

This rearrangement joins TRBV6-4 to TRBJ1-1, with a possible D match to TRBD1 (6 bases). The CDR3 extends over 13 amino acids. The germline CDR1 and CDR2 sequences are MRHNA and SNTAGT. The V end lost 6 bases, the J end lost 7 bases, and 15 bases lay between the germline ends. CDR3 sequence (DNA): TGTGCCAGCAGCCTTGTACAGGGAAGTGAAGCTTTCTTT. Its protein is CASSLVQGSEAFF.

This chain joins TRBV6-5 and TRBJ1-2; 7 nucleotides match TRBD1. Trimming at V came to 7 bases and at J to 4 bases, leaving 6 bases not matched to a gene. The CDR3 spans 13 residues. The germline V gene encodes CDR1 MNHEY and CDR2 SVGAGI. The CDR3 sequence: CASNGQVGYGYTF. The CDR3 coding sequence is TGTGCCAGCAATGGACAGGTCGGCTATGGCTACACCTTC.

The V and J genes are TRBV15 and TRBJ2-1; 14 positions agree with TRBD2. The CDR3 sequence is 18 residues long. Germline assignment: CDR1 LNHNV and CDR2 YYDKDF (reference sequence). The junction had 15 bases not matched to a gene; V was cut back by 5 bases and J by 9 bases. The CDR3 DNA sequence: TGTGCCACCAGCTCGGGACTAGCGGGGGCCAACAGGGGGGGTGAGCAGTTCTTC. The encoded protein is CATSSGLAGANRGGEQFF.

J is TRBJ2-2 and V is TRBV29-1, with no clear D. V was cut by 3 bases and J by 1 base, with 9 bases left in between. The germline gives CDR1 SQVTM, CDR2 ANQGSEA. This CDR3 has 14 residues. In DNA form, the CDR3 reads TGCAGCGTTGATCTAGGCGGGAACACCGGGGAGCTGTTTTTT. Its protein product is CSVDLGGNTGELFF.

This chain links TRBV7-8 with TRBJ2-1; D is unclear. Trimming took 1 base from V and 10 from J, leaving 17 bases between them. The CDR3 has 15 residues. Germline-derived CDR1 and CDR2 are SGHVS and FQNEAQ. The CDR3 bases are TGTGCCAGCAGCTTAGGGGCCTCCCAGCTGCGCGAGCAGTTCTTC. Protein sequence: CASSLGASQLREQFF. The full variable domain, with the rest looked up from reference TRBV7-8 and TRBJ2-1, is GAGVSQSPRYKVAKRGQDVALRCDPISGHVSLFWYQQALGQGPEFLTYFQNEAQLDKSGLPSDRFFAERPEGSVSTLKIQRTQQEDSAVYLCASSLGASQLREQFFGPGTRLTVL.

The chain uses TRBV6-5 and TRBJ2-3; TRBD2 aligns across 12 bases. The ends lost 6 bases at V and 2 bases at J; junction bases unmatched: 3. Germline V CDR1 and CDR2: MNHEY, SVGAGI. CDR3 length equals 15 residues. CDR3 amino acids: CASRPSGGDTDTQYF. The CDR3 DNA reads TGTGCCAGCAGGCCTAGCGGGGGGGACACAGATACGCAGTATTTT.

This rearrangement joins TRBV5-1 to TRBJ2-5, with D perhaps TRBD2 (7 bases). Germline V gene lookup returns CDR1 SGHRS and CDR2 YFSETQ. This CDR3 is built from 17 residues. V was clipped by 5 bases and J by 7 bases, with 27 bases between them. CDR3 nucleotides: TGCGCCAGCAGTACGTATAAGGGGGGGGCCACGGAATGGACCCAGTACTTC. Amino acids: CASSTYKGGATEWTQYF.

This chain uses TRBV5-4 with TRBJ2-7; no definite D call. The CDR3 spans 14 residues. With 0 bases removed from V and 5 bases from J, the gap between germline ends came to 12 bases. The germline V gene encodes CDR1 SGHNT and CDR2 YYREEE (reference sequence). CDR3 residues: CASSLAPGTDEQYF. CDR3 in DNA: TGTGCCAGCAGCTTGGCCCCCGGTACGGACGAGCAGTACTTC.

The chain joins TRBV2 to TRBJ1-1; no firm D call. V was shortened by 10 bases and J by 1 base, with 16 bases between the two germline ends. Germline CDR1 reads SNHLY; CDR2 reads FYNNEI. There are 14 residues in the CDR3. CDR3 DNA: TGTGCCAACGAGGGCCAACTCCCGAACACTGAAGCTTTCTTT. Translation: CANEGQLPNTEAFF.

The chain combines TRBV2 with TRBJ1-2; 11 positions agree with TRBD1. CDR3 size: 16 residues. CDR1 and CDR2 from the germline V gene are SNHLY and FYNNEI. With V trimmed by 4 bases and J by 3 bases, 7 bases remained unmatched. CDR3 sequence reads: CASSADRGQMDYGYTF. The CDR3 nucleotides are TGTGCCAGCAGTGCGGACAGGGGGCAGATGGACTATGGCTACACCTTC.

The chain carries TRBV28 and TRBJ1-2, with no clear D. Per germline, CDR1 MDHEN and CDR2 SYDVKM. V gave up 4 bases and J gave up 7 bases, with 4 bases separating them. CDR3 length: 10 residues. The CDR3 sequence is CASSSLGYTF. As DNA, the CDR3 is TGTGCCAGCAGTTCCCTTGGCTACACCTTC.

The rearrangement uses TRBV30 and TRBJ1-4; D is perhaps TRBD1 (6 bases). V dropped 1 base and J dropped 8 bases, with 14 bases sitting between them. The CDR3 consists of 14 residues. Looked up from germline, CDR1 is GTSNPN and CDR2 is SVGIG (reference sequence). This CDR3 reads CAWSGRGAIEKLFF. CDR3 nucleotides: TGTGCCTGGAGTGGGCGGGGGGCGATAGAAAAACTGTTTTTT.